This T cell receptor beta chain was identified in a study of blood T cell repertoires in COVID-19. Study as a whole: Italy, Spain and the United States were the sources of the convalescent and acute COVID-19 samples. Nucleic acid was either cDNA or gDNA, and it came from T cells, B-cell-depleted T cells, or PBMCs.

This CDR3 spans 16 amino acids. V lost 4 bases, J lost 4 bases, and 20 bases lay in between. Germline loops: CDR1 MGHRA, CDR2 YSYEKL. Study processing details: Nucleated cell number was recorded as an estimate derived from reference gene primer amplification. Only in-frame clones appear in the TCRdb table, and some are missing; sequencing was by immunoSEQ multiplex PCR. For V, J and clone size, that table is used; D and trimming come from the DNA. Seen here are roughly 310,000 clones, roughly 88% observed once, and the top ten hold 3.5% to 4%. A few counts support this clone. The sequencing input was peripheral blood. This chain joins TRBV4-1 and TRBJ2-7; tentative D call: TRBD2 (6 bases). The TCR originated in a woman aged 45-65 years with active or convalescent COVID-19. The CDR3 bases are TGCGCCAGCAGCCCCACGCCGAATAGCGGAGAATACGAGCAGTACTTC. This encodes CASSPTPNSGEYEQYF.